This TCR beta chain was recovered during a study of T cells after yellow fever vaccination. 5'RACE template switching added a universal primer site and UMIs to TCR cDNA. TCRdb itself ran the 5' RACE reads through MiXCR, one entry per CDR3 protein. The sample yields roughly 120,000 distinct CDR3 sequences, about 7.8% seen once. The study's findings and limits: FACS-sorted repertoires could harbor abundant contaminating bulk-population clonotypes.

The V segment lost 6 bases and the J segment 5 bases; nucleotides outside the gene matches: 11. Germline CDR1 and CDR2: MNHNS and SASEGT. The CDR3 runs to 15 residues. To note about this clonotype: What it binds is unknown.

Sample: CD4+ T cells sorted from PBMCs, taken approximately 40 days after the first yellow fever vaccination. This receptor was identified in a man between 18 and 29 years old who received the YFV17D yellow fever vaccine. This chain links TRBV6-1 with TRBJ2-5; 8 nucleotides match TRBD2. The CDR3 bases are TGTGCCAGCAGCCACGGGGGGGGGGCCGGGGAGACCCAGTACTTC. It codes for CASSHGGGAGETQYF.